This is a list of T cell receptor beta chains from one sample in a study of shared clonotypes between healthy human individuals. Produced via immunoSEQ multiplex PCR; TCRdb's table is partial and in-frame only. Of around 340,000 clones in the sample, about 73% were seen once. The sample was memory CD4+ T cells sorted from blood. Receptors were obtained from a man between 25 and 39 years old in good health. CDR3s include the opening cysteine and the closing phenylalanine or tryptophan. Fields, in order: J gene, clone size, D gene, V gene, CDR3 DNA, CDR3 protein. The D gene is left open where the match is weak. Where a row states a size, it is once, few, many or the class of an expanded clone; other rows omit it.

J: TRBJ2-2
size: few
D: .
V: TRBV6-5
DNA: TGTGCCAGCAGTTACTCGTTGGCAGCCGGGGAGCTGTTTTTT
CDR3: CASSYSLAAGELFF

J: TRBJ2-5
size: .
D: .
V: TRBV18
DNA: TGTGCCAGCTCACCATCCCAGGGGAGCTCAGAGACCCAGTACTTC
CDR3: CASSPSQGSSETQYF

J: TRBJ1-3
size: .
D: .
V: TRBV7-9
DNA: TGTGCCAGCAGCGTCAGCAGGGTGGACTCTGGAAACACCATATATTTT
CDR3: CASSVSRVDSGNTIYF

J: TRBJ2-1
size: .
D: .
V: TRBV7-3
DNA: TGTGCCAGCAGCCGTGGGGCCGGGATGACTATATCCAATGAGCAGTTCTTC
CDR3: CASSRGAGMTISNEQFF

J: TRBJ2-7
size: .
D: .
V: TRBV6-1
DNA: TGTGCCAGCAGCAGCCAGGGAAGTAGAGCCTACGAGCAGTACTTC
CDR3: CASSSQGSRAYEQYF

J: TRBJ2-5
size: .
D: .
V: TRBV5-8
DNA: TGTGCCAGCAGCTTAGGTCAGGGTAGGGAGACCCAGTACTTC
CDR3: CASSLGQGRETQYF

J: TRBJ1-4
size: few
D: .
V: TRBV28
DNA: TGTGCCAGCAAGAACAGGGCCAGTTCTAATGAAAAACTGTTTTTT
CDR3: CASKNRASSNEKLFF

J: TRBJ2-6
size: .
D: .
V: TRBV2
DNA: TGTGCCAGCAGTGAAGAGGGGAGGCGGGCTGGTGGGGCCAACGTCCTGACTTTC
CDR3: CASSEEGRRAGGANVLTF

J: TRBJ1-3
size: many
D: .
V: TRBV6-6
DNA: TGTGCCAGCAGTTACTCGGACAAACAAGGAAACACCATATATTTT
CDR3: CASSYSDKQGNTIYF

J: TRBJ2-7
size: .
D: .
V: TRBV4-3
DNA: TGCGCCAGCAGCCAAGTGGGCCCAGGGGACGAGCAGTACTTC
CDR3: CASSQVGPGDEQYF

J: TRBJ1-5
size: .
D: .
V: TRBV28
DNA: TGTGCCAGCAGATCCCCTGGGGCAGGGAGCAATCAGCCCCAGCATTTT
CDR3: CASRSPGAGSNQPQHF

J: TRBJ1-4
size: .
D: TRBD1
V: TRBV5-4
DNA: TGTGCCAGCAGCACGGGACAGGATGAAAAACTGTTTTTT
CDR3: CASSTGQDEKLFF

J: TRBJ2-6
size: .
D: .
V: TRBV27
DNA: TGTGCCAGCAGTCCCCTACAGGGTTCTGGGGCCAACGTCCTGACTTTC
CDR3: CASSPLQGSGANVLTF

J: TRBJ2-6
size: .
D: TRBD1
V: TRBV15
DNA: TGTGCCACCAGCAGAGATTTGCGACAGGGGGCATTTGGGGCCAACGTCCTGACTTTC
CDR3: CATSRDLRQGAFGANVLTF

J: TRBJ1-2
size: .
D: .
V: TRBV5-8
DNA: TGTGCCAGCAGCCCTCGGGACCGATCCCTGCATGGCTACACCTTC
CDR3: CASSPRDRSLHGYTF

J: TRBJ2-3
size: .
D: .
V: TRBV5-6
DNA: TGTGCCAGCAGCTTGTACACAGATACGCAGTATTTT
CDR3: CASSLYTDTQYF

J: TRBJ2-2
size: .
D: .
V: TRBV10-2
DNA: TGCGCCAGCAGTCCCAAGGCCAGGGAGCTGTTTTTT
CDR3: CASSPKARELFF

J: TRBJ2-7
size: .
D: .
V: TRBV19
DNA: TGTGCCAGTAGTATCGAGGGAGTGACCCACGAGCAGTACTTC
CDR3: CASSIEGVTHEQYF

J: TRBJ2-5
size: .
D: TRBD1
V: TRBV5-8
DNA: TGTGCCAGCAGCCTAGGACAGGCTGGACAAGAGACCCAGTACTTC
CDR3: CASSLGQAGQETQYF

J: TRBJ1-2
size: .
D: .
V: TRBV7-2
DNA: TGTGCCAGCAGCTTAGGGAGCAGTCCTGGGGGCTACACCTTC
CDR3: CASSLGSSPGGYTF

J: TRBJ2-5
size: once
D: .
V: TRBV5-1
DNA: TGCGCCAGCAGCCTACCGAAATCTTATAAAGAGACCCAGTACTTC
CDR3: CASSLPKSYKETQYF

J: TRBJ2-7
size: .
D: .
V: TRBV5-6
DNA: TGTGCCAGCAGCGTTGCCCAAAGGGGCAGGGCTGCCGAGCAGTACTTC
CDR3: CASSVAQRGRAAEQYF

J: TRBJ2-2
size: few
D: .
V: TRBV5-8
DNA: TGTGCCAGCAGCTTCGCCAGAGGGCCTTTGAACACCGGGGAGCTGTTTTTT
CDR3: CASSFARGPLNTGELFF

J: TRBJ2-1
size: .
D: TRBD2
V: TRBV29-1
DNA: TGCAGCGTTACAACTCGGTGGGGTAGCGGGAGGGCCCGGGAGCAGTTCTTC
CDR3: CSVTTRWGSGRAREQFF

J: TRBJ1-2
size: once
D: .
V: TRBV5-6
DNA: TGTGCCAGCAGGAACTCTCGTAGGATGACCGCACAAGGCTTGGGCTACACCTTC
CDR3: CASRNSRRMTAQGLGYTF

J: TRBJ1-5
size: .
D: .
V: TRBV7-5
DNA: TGTGCCACCTATCCAGGGAAGGAGTGGAGCAATCAGCCCCAGCATTTT
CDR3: CATYPGKEWSNQPQHF

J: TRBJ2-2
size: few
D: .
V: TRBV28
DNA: TGTGCCAGCATATCCTCTGAGGGAACGGACACCGGGGAGCTGTTTTTT
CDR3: CASISSEGTDTGELFF

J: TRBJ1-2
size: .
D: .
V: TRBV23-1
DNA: TGCGCCAGCAGTCAGATGGGCAACTATGGCTACACCTTC
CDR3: CASSQMGNYGYTF

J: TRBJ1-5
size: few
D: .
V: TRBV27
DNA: TGTGCCAGCAGTCCCCGGCAGGGTTTCCTAAGCAATCAGCCCCAGCATTTT
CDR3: CASSPRQGFLSNQPQHF

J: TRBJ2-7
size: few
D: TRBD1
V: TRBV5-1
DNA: TGCGCCAGCAGCTTGTCCGGGACAGGGGCCTTGGACGAGCAGTACTTC
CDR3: CASSLSGTGALDEQYF

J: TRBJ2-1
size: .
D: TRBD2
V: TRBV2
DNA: TGTGCCAGCAGTGGGACTAGCGGGAGGGGGGGTGAGCAGTTCTTC
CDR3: CASSGTSGRGGEQFF

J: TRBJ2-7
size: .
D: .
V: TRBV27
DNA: TGTGCCAGCAGTCACCCCCCGGAGGATTCCTACGAGCAGTACTTC
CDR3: CASSHPPEDSYEQYF

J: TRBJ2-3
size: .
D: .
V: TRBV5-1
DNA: TGCGCCAGCAGCTCCCGGGGTGCAGATACGCAGTATTTT
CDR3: CASSSRGADTQYF

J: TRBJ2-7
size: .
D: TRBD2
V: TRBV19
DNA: TGTGCCAGTAGTTTCGGGGAGGGGTACGAGCAGTACTTC
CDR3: CASSFGEGYEQYF

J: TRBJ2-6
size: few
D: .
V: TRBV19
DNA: TGTGCCAGTGAATTTGTGGGGCGCGGCCCTGGGGCCAACGTCCTGACTTTC
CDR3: CASEFVGRGPGANVLTF

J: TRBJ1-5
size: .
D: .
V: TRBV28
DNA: TGTGCCAGCACCCCGGGGGGTGAACGCAATCAGCCCCAGCATTTT
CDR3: CASTPGGERNQPQHF

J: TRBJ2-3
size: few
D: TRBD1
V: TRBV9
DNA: TGTGCCAGCAGCGTAGAGCTCCAGGGGGCAGATACGCAGTATTTT
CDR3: CASSVELQGADTQYF

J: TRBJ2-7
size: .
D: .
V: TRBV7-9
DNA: .
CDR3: CASSFGPGQDAGSTYEQYF

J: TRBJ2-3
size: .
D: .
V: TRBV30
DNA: TGTGCCTGGGCCCGAGGGTCATATACGCAGTATTTT
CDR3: CAWARGSYTQYF

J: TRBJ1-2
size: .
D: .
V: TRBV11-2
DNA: TGTGCCAGCAGCTTAGGACCGAACTATGGCTACACCTTC
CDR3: CASSLGPNYGYTF

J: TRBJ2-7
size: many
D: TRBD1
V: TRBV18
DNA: TGTGCCAGCTCACCCGATGACAGGGTGGGGGACGAGCAGTACTTC
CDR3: CASSPDDRVGDEQYF

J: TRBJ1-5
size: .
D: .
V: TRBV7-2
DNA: TGTGCCAGCAGCTTCCGGGGTGGCAATCAGCCCCAGCATTTT
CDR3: CASSFRGGNQPQHF

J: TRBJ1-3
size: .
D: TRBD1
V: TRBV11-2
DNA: TGTGCCAGCAGCTCGACAGGGGCGGGTGGAAACACCATATATTTT
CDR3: CASSSTGAGGNTIYF

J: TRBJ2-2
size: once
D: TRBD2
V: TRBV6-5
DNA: TGTGCCAGCAGTTACCAGACTAGCGGGCTCACCGGGGAGCTGTTTTTT
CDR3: CASSYQTSGLTGELFF

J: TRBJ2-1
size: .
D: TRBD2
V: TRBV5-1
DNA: TGCGCCAGCAGCACCCGACTAGCGGGGCACAATGAGCAGTTCTTC
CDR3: CASSTRLAGHNEQFF

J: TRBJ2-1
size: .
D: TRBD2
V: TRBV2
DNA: TGTGCCAGCAGCAGACTAGCGGGAGACCCCTACAATGAGCAGTTCTTC
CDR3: CASSRLAGDPYNEQFF